This T cell receptor beta chain emerged from a study of blood T cell repertoires in COVID-19. Whole-study context: Sites across the United States, Italy and Spain contributed samples from acute and convalescent COVID-19.

Grouping used clinical history reported by participants in a survey and questionnaire. Symptom resolution, clearance, or two negative PCRs marked donors in Cohort 3 as recovered. This table comes from immunoSEQ multiplex PCR, and its TCRdb copy is limited to in-frame clones, with some not included. The table lists under 150,000 clones, less than 90% of them singletons. The CDR3 contains 17 residues. Trimming removed 5 bases from V and 0 bases from J; junction bases left unmatched: 11. The germline CDR1 and CDR2 sequences are MGHDK and SYGVNS. This sequence originates from a woman aged 45-65 years who had recovered from COVID-19. The sample taken for sequencing was PBMCs or T cells enriched from blood (not recorded which). This chain connects TRBV25-1 to TRBJ2-3, with 7 bases aligning to TRBD1. The CDR3 region has the DNA TGTGCCAGCAGTAACCCGGGACAGCGAGCTAGCACAGATACGCAGTATTTT. Translated: CASSNPGQRASTDTQYF.